Below are 3 T cell receptor beta chains sequenced from a single sample in a study of T cells in Graves' hyperthyroidism and ophthalmopathy. Amplification of TCR beta CDR3 regions was performed using RNA transcripts as template. The TCR CDR3 first-round RT-PCR relied on the HTBI primer set. TCRdb used MiXCR to reprocess the multiplex PCR reads, holding one entry per CDR3 protein. The sample lists under 350,000 distinct CDR3 sequences, approximately 15% occurring once. The sample consisted of blood. Receptor source: a woman aged 60-70 years with Graves' ophthalmopathy.

This clonotype was observed many times. The chain recombines TRBV3-1 with TRBJ2-7; D call uncertain. Trimming removed 0 bases from V and 0 bases from J, with 12 bases in between. The CDR3 totals 16 residues. Germline CDR1 and CDR2: LGHDT and YNNKEL (reference sequence). The CDR3 nucleotides read TGTGCCAGCAGCCAAGATGGGATGGGTTACTCCTACGAGCAGTACTTC. This encodes CASSQDGMGYSYEQYF.

This clonotype was found a few times. The chain joins TRBV27 to TRBJ2-2; 14 bases agree with TRBD2. Germline trimming cut 4 bases from V and 7 bases from J; bases unmatched to any gene: 8. This CDR3 comprises 17 residues. CDR1 and CDR2 from the germline V gene are MNHEY and SMNVEV (reference sequence). The CDR3 spells CASSSGTSGSWNGELFF. CDR3 DNA: TGTGCCAGCAGTTCAGGGACTAGCGGGAGCTGGAACGGGGAGCTGTTTTTT.

This clonotype has at least ten counts. The rearrangement joins TRBV30 to TRBJ1-2, with D possibly TRBD1 on 6 matching bases. The CDR3 is made up of 12 amino acids. The V end lost 1 base, the J end lost 6 bases, and 9 bases lay between the germline ends. The germline V gene encodes CDR1 GTSNPN and CDR2 SVGIG (reference sequence). For the CDR3, the DNA is TGTGCCTGGAGTGGGGGGGGCCATGGCTACACCTTC. The encoded protein is CAWSGGGHGYTF.